This entry lists 18 T cell receptor beta chains sequenced from one sample in a study of cytomegalovirus exposure and HLA in healthy donors. With 60 Vbeta and 13 Jbeta primers, the PCR was carried out. Produced via immunoSEQ multiplex PCR; TCRdb's table is partial and in-frame only. This table holds 150,000 to 200,000 clones, approximately 83% found once. Sequencing used PBMCs. These TCRs come from a man younger than 35 in good health and CMV-seropositive.

The rearrangement uses TRBV7-9 and TRBJ1-1; TRBD1 matches 8 bases. Germline loops: CDR1 SEHNR, CDR2 FQNEAQ (reference sequence). Unmatched junction bases numbered 7, after V lost 3 bases and J lost 4 bases. CDR3 length: 15 residues. The CDR3 sequence: CASSFGQGLRTEAFF. The CDR3 bases are TGTGCCAGCAGCTTTGGACAGGGTTTGCGCACTGAAGCTTTCTTT.

V usage is TRBV9 and J usage is TRBJ1-4; D is perhaps TRBD1 (5 bases). The germline V gene has CDR1 SGDLS and CDR2 YYNGEE. Trimming took 0 bases from V and 8 from J, leaving 11 bases between them. The CDR3 sequence is 14 residues long. This CDR3 reads CASSVEAGREKLFF. The CDR3 DNA reads as TGTGCCAGCAGCGTAGAGGCAGGGAGGGAAAAACTGTTTTTT.

This chain uses TRBV27 with TRBJ2-1, with D possibly being TRBD1 (5 bases). V shed 4 bases and J shed 5 bases, with 15 bases lying between them. The CDR3 runs to 15 residues. Per the germline V gene, CDR1 is MNHEY and CDR2 is SMNVEV (reference sequence). CDR3 sequence: CASSSSDIGHNEQFF. Written as DNA, the CDR3 is TGTGCCAGCAGTTCGTCGGACATCGGTCACAATGAGCAGTTCTTC.

The chain employs TRBV28 and TRBJ1-1, with D perhaps TRBD1 (5 bases). The CDR3 spans 13 residues. The V and J ends lost 7 bases and 1 base respectively, with 10 bases between them. Germline CDR1 MDHEN, CDR2 SYDVKM. The CDR3 region is CASIGGGNTEAFF. The CDR3 region has the DNA TGTGCCAGCATCGGGGGTGGGAACACTGAAGCTTTCTTT.

This chain links TRBV6-7 with TRBJ2-2, with 7 bases matching TRBD1. TRBV6-7 is noted as an ORF with a role that remains uncertain. The CDR3 sequence is 15 residues long. After removal of 5 bases from V and 5 bases from J, the junction contained 8 bases not matched to a gene. CDR3 sequence reads: CASSVGQGVTGELFF. The CDR3 DNA reads TGTGCCAGCAGTGTGGGGCAGGGGGTTACCGGGGAGCTGTTTTTT.

This clone came up once. This chain links TRBV5-1 with TRBJ1-2; 8 nucleotides match TRBD1. The V segment lost 3 bases and the J segment 0 bases; nucleotides outside the gene matches: 25. Germline loops: CDR1 SGHRS, CDR2 YFSETQ. This CDR3 region has 22 residues. The CDR3 sequence: CASSSPGTGLEKGSLANYGYTF. Written as DNA, the CDR3 is TGCGCCAGCAGCTCCCCCGGGACAGGCCTAGAGAAGGGCTCTCTAGCTAACTATGGCTACACCTTC.

J is TRBJ2-1 and V is TRBV2, with 10 nucleotides matching TRBD1. Germline V CDR1 and CDR2: SNHLY, FYNNEI. J lost 3 bases, V lost 6 bases, and 2 bases had no gene match. The CDR3 totals 14 residues. CDR3 amino acids: CASSRTGGYNEQFF. The CDR3 nucleotides read TGTGCCAGCAGCCGGACAGGGGGCTACAATGAGCAGTTCTTC. The full variable domain, in which reference TRBV2 and TRBJ2-1 provide the parts outside the CDR3, is EPEVTQTPSHQVTQMGQEVILRCVPISNHLYFYWYRQILGQKVEFLVSFYNNEISEKSEIFDDQFSVERPDGSNFTLKIRSTKLEDSAMYFCASSRTGGYNEQFFGPGTRLTVL.

V gene TRBV19 combines with J gene TRBJ2-5; a weak D match, TRBD2 (5 bases). The CDR3 runs 15 residues. V lost 5 bases, J lost 5 bases, and 18 bases lay in between. Germline assignment: CDR1 LNHDA and CDR2 SQIVND (reference sequence). In DNA, the CDR3 is TGTGCCAGTAGTCCTCGAGGAGGCGAGACGGAGACCCAGTACTTC. This encodes CASSPRGGETETQYF.

The chain carries TRBV5-5 and TRBJ2-7, with D perhaps matching TRBD2 (5 bases). The CDR3 is made up of 15 amino acids. From germline, CDR1 is SGHKS and CDR2 YYEKEE (reference sequence). Trimming shortened V by 4 bases and J by 3 bases, and 17 bases separated the two germline ends. The CDR3 here is CASSPPEGFNYEQYF. The CDR3 DNA sequence: TGTGCCAGCAGCCCCCCTGAGGGTTTCAACTACGAGCAGTACTTC.

V is TRBV7-2 and J is TRBJ2-5, with TRBD2 as a possible D gene (5 bases). The CDR3 has 16 amino acids. CDR1 is SGHTA, CDR2 FQGNSA, per germline. V lost 4 bases to trimming and J lost 1 base, with 16 bases between them. CDR3 loop: CASSSGSGNLQETQYF. CDR3 DNA sequence: TGTGCCAGCAGCTCGGGGTCTGGAAACCTCCAAGAGACCCAGTACTTC.

This chain uses TRBV30 with TRBJ1-3; D gene uncertain. The CDR3 runs to 13 residues. Germline lookup yields CDR1 GTSNPN and CDR2 SVGIG (reference sequence). Between the trimmed V and J ends, which lost 6 bases and 0 bases, there was a span of 9 bases. The CDR3 loop is CACHVASGNTIYF. CDR3 coding DNA: TGTGCCTGTCACGTGGCCTCTGGAAACACCATATATTTT.

This clone was seen only a few times. The V call is TRBV4-1, the J call TRBJ1-1; D remains ambiguous. Germline V CDR1 and CDR2: MGHRA, YSYEKL. The CDR3 consists of 11 residues. V was pared by 1 base and J by 7 bases, with 4 bases between. Here the CDR3 reads CASSQGDEAFF. DNA for the CDR3: TGCGCCAGCAGCCAAGGAGATGAAGCTTTCTTT.

In this sample, this clone turned up once. This chain uses TRBV19 with TRBJ1-2, with D possibly TRBD1 on 6 matching bases. CDR1 and CDR2 (germline): LNHDA, SQIVND (reference sequence). This CDR3 contains 14 residues. V lost 6 bases to trimming and J lost 7 bases, with 18 bases between them. For the CDR3, the DNA is TGTGCCAGTAGCTTCGACAGGTTTGTAGGTGGCTACACCTTC. It encodes CASSFDRFVGGYTF.

For the CDR3, the DNA is TGTGCCAGCAGCCAAGGGGCTAGCGGAGTAGATACGCAGTATTTT. It codes for CASSQGASGVDTQYF. The rearrangement uses TRBV14 and TRBJ2-3, with TRBD2 matching over 7 bases. The CDR3 is 15 amino acids. Germline trimming cut 1 base from V and 5 bases from J; bases unmatched to any gene: 6. Germline CDR1 is SGHDN and CDR2 is FVKESK.

The chain combines TRBV7-9 with TRBJ2-7, with a weak D call TRBD2 (6 bases). The V end was cut by 6 bases, the J end by 5 bases, with 14 bases between. The CDR3 loop spans 13 amino acids. The germline CDR1 and CDR2 sequences are SEHNR and FQNEAQ (reference sequence). This CDR3 is CASSGRGNDEQYF. The CDR3 coding sequence is TGTGCCAGCAGTGGGCGGGGCAACGACGAGCAGTACTTC. Complete variable domain (other parts from reference TRBV7-9 and TRBJ2-7): DTGVSQNPRHKITKRGQNVTFRCDPISEHNRLYWYRQTLGQGPEFLTYFQNEAQLEKSRLLSDRFSAERPKGSFSTLEIQRTEQGDSAMYLCASSGRGNDEQYFGPGTRLTVT.

The rearrangement joins TRBV5-1 to TRBJ1-1; 7 nucleotides agree with TRBD1. Germline CDR1 reads SGHRS; CDR2 reads YFSETQ. J lost 0 bases, V lost 4 bases, and 18 bases had no gene match. This CDR3 is built from 19 residues. DNA for the CDR3: TGCGCCAGCAGCCCACCGGTCGTGGGGACAGCCCATATGAACACTGAAGCTTTCTTT. Its protein is CASSPPVVGTAHMNTEAFF.

The V and J genes are TRBV11-2 and TRBJ2-5; D perhaps matches TRBD2 (6 bases). The CDR3 runs to 13 residues. Germline lookup yields CDR1 SGHAT and CDR2 FQNNGV. V was pared by 5 bases and J by 3 bases, with 10 bases between. The CDR3 region is CASSRGAEETQYF. CDR3 nucleotides: TGTGCCAGCAGCCGCGGGGCGGAAGAGACCCAGTACTTC.

J is TRBJ2-3 and V is TRBV9, with TRBD1 as a possible D gene (6 bases). From germline, CDR1 is SGDLS and CDR2 YYNGEE. Trimming pared 0 bases from V and 4 bases from J, leaving 12 bases between. This CDR3 is 15 amino acids long. This CDR3 is CASSVGDRNADTQYF. The CDR3 region has the DNA TGTGCCAGCAGCGTAGGAGACAGGAACGCAGATACGCAGTATTTT.